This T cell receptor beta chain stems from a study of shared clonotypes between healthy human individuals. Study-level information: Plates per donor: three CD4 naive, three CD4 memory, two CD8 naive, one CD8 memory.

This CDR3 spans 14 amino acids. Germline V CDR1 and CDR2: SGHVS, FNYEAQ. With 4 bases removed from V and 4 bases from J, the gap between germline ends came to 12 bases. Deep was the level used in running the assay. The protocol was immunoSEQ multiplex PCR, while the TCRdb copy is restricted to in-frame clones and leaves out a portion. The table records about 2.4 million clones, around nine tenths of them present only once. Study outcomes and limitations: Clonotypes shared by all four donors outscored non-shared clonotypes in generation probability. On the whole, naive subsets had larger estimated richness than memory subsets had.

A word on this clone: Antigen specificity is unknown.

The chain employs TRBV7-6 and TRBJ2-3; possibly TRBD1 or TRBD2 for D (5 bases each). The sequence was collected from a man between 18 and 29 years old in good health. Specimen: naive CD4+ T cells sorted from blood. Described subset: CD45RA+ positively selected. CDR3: CASSSPGGSDTQYF. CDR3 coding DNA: TGTGCCAGCAGCTCTCCTGGGGGTTCAGATACGCAGTATTTT.